A selection of T cell receptor beta chains follows, all from one sample in a study of T cells in Graves' hyperthyroidism and ophthalmopathy. TCRdb itself ran the multiplex PCR reads through MiXCR, one entry per CDR3 protein. The data show approximately 700,000 distinct CDR3 sequences, with around 17% seen just once and under 9.5% held by the top ten. The material sequenced was blood. The source of these receptors is a man between 18 and 29 years old with Graves' hyperthyroidism. Each CDR3 is given with its conserved first and last residue. The order of the fields is D gene, V gene, clone size, J gene, CDR3 protein, CDR3 DNA. D genes are given only for firm matches. The listing skips clone size in some rows; elsewhere it reads once, few, many or a size class.

.	TRBV12-5	few	TRBJ2-3	CASGLSGRLRDTQYF	TGTGCTAGTGGTTTGTCCGGCCGCCTAAGGGATACGCAGTATTTT
TRBD1	TRBV2	many	TRBJ1-5	CASSRGSGGHQPQHF	TGTGCCAGCAGTAGAGGGTCAGGGGGCCATCAGCCCCAGCATTTT
.	TRBV7-9	.	TRBJ1-2	CARGARKGPNYGYTF	TGTGCCAGAGGTGCCCGCAAGGGGCCTAACTATGGCTACACCTTC
TRBD2	TRBV5-1	many	TRBJ2-7	CASSPGLATGEQYF	TGCGCCAGCAGCCCCGGACTAGCTACGGGCGAGCAGTACTTC
.	TRBV9	.	TRBJ2-6	CASSPRTATVGANVLTF	TGTGCCAGCAGCCCCCGGACAGCTACGGTAGGGGCCAACGTCCTGACTTTC
.	TRBV11-2	many	TRBJ2-7	CASSLTYPDYEQYF	TGTGCCAGCAGCCTGACATATCCTGACTACGAGCAGTACTTC
TRBD1	TRBV20-1	many	TRBJ2-7	CSARDSPSYEQYF	TGCAGTGCCCGGGACAGCCCGTCCTACGAGCAGTACTTC
.	TRBV28	.	TRBJ1-1	CASESRESRAFF	TGTGCCAGCGAAAGCAGGGAATCTAGGGCTTTCTTT
.	TRBV28	many	TRBJ1-1	CASSLGRVPEAFF	TGTGCCAGCAGTTTAGGACGGGTCCCTGAAGCTTTCTTT
TRBD2	TRBV5-1	many	TRBJ2-3	CASSLAALAGTDTQYF	TGCGCCAGCAGCTTGGCGGCCCTAGCGGGCACAGATACGCAGTATTTT
TRBD1	TRBV12-3/TRBV12-4	many	TRBJ1-3	CASSLTGTGAGNTIYF	TGTGCCAGCAGTTTGACCGGGACAGGGGCTGGAAACACCATATATTTT
.	TRBV6-5	once	TRBJ2-6	CASSLIISGANVLTF	TGTGCCAGCAGTTTAATCATCTCTGGGGCCAACGTCCTGACTTTC
.	TRBV4-3	.	TRBJ2-1	CASSQDTAGSYNEQFF	TGCGCCAGCAGCCAAGATACGGCGGGCTCCTACAATGAGCAGTTCTTC
TRBD2	TRBV5-1	.	TRBJ2-3	CASMGLAGGADTQYF	TGCGCCAGCATGGGATTAGCGGGAGGGGCGGATACGCAGTATTTT
TRBD1	TRBV9	.	TRBJ2-5	CASSVSGTVGETQYF	TGTGCCAGCAGCGTGTCTGGGACAGTGGGAGAGACCCAGTACTTC
TRBD1	TRBV20-1	.	TRBJ2-3	CSARPGTGVPDTQYF	TGCAGTGCTAGGCCCGGGACAGGGGTGCCAGATACGCAGTATTTT
TRBD2	TRBV27	.	TRBJ2-1	CASSLSGTSGNRLYNEQFF	TGTGCCAGCAGTCTATCCGGGACTAGCGGGAACCGTCTCTACAATGAGCAGTTCTTC
.	TRBV2	many	TRBJ2-2	CASRSSGTNTGELFF	TGTGCCAGCAGATCGAGCGGAACGAACACCGGGGAGCTGTTTTTT
TRBD2	TRBV12-3/TRBV12-4	many	TRBJ2-3	CASSFGGGGRFGNTQYF	TGTGCCAGCAGTTTCGGGGGGGGAGGCCGGTTTGGAAATACGCAGTATTTT
TRBD1	TRBV7-9	many	TRBJ2-7	CASSYGQVSYEQYF	TGTGCCAGCAGCTATGGACAGGTTTCCTACGAGCAGTACTTC
TRBD2	TRBV10-1	few	TRBJ2-7	CASIHSGAYEQYF	TGCGCCAGCATACATAGCGGGGCCTACGAGCAGTACTTC
.	TRBV7-2	.	TRBJ2-5	CASSLKLRETQYF	TGTGCCAGCAGCTTAAAGTTGCGAGAGACCCAGTACTTC
.	TRBV20-1	few	TRBJ1-1	CSPILGFFTEAFF	TGCAGTCCCATTCTAGGGTTTTTCACTGAAGCTTTCTTT
.	TRBV20-1	many	TRBJ2-3	CSAQTGAETDTQYF	TGCAGTGCTCAAACGGGGGCGGAGACAGATACGCAGTATTTT
TRBD1	TRBV30	.	TRBJ2-7	CAWIRDPAGGREQYF	TGTGCCTGGATCCGTGACCCGGCAGGGGGCCGCGAGCAGTACTTC
.	TRBV5-1	.	TRBJ2-3	CASSSLPLAGRTDTQYF	TGCGCCAGCAGCTCCCTCCCTTTGGCGGGAAGAACAGATACGCAGTATTTT
.	TRBV4-1	.	TRBJ1-1	CASSQSLGRPNTEAFF	TGCGCCAGCAGCCAATCCTTGGGACGGCCGAACACTGAAGCTTTCTTT
TRBD1	TRBV19	.	TRBJ1-2	CASSPGTGRNYGYTF	TGTGCCAGTAGTCCGGGGACAGGGCGTAACTATGGCTACACCTTC
TRBD1	TRBV28	few	TRBJ2-4	CASRLGQAKNIQYF	TGTGCCAGCAGACTAGGACAGGCGAAAAACATTCAGTACTTC
TRBD2	TRBV7-2	.	TRBJ2-2	CASSPRRGLAGVGGELFF	TGTGCCAGCAGCCCTCGAAGGGGACTAGCGGGAGTTGGCGGGGAGCTGTTTTTT
TRBD1	TRBV28	.	TRBJ1-1	CASISDRRNTEAFF	TGTGCCAGCATCTCGGACAGGCGGAACACTGAAGCTTTCTTT
.	TRBV7-9	few	TRBJ2-3	CASSLWEVGTDTQYF	TGTGCCAGCAGCTTATGGGAGGTGGGCACAGATACGCAGTATTTT
.	TRBV20-1	many	TRBJ2-7	CSAPGPSYEQYF	TGCAGTGCACCGGGGCCCTCTTACGAGCAGTACTTC
.	TRBV5-4	.	TRBJ1-1	CASSLDGPNTEAFF	TGTGCCAGCAGCTTGGACGGCCCGAACACTGAAGCTTTCTTT
.	TRBV7-2	.	TRBJ2-1	CASSAGLARYNEQFF	TGTGCCAGCAGTGCGGGACTGGCTCGGTACAATGAGCAGTTCTTC
.	TRBV10-3	.	TRBJ1-2	CAISESGGDNYGYTF	TGTGCCATCAGTGAGTCAGGAGGGGATAACTATGGCTACACCTTC
TRBD2	TRBV5-1	many	TRBJ2-1	CASSIAGGPLNEQFF	TGCGCCAGCAGTATAGCGGGAGGGCCTCTAAATGAGCAGTTCTTC
.	TRBV2	.	TRBJ2-3	CASILFASTQYF	TGTGCCAGCATTCTTTTCGCTAGCACGCAGTATTTT
TRBD2	TRBV11-3	many	TRBJ2-3	CASSLDSGRVTDTQYF	TGTGCCAGCAGCTTAGATAGCGGGCGGGTCACAGATACGCAGTATTTT
.	TRBV5-1	many	TRBJ2-5	CASSLASRRYVQETQYF	TGCGCCAGCAGCTTGGCCTCGAGACGATACGTCCAAGAGACCCAGTACTTC
TRBD2	TRBV11-2	many	TRBJ2-1	CASSLLSTSGLLSSYNEQFF	TGTGCCAGCAGCTTGCTATCGACTAGCGGGTTACTGAGCTCCTACAATGAGCAGTTCTTC